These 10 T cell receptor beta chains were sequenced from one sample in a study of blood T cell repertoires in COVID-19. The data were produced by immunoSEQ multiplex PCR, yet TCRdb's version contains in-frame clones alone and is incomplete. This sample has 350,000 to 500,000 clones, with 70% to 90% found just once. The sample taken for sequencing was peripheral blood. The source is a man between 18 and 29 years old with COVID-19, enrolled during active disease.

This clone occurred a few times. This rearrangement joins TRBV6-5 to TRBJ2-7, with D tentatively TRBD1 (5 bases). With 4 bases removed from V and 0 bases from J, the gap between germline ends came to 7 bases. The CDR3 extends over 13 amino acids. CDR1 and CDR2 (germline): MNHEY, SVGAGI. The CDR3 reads CASSSDSSYEQYF. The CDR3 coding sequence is TGTGCCAGCAGTTCAGACAGCTCCTACGAGCAGTACTTC.

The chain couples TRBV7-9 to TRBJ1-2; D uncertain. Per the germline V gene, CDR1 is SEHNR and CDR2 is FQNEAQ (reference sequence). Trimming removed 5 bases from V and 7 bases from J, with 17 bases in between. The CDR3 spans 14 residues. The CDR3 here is CASSETAAISGYTF. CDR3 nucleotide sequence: TGTGCCAGCAGCGAAACAGCAGCAATCTCTGGCTACACCTTC.

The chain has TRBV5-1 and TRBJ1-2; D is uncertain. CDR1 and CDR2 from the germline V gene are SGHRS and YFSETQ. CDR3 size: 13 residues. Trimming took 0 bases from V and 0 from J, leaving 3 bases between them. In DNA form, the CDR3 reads TGCGCCAGCAGCTTGGCTCCTAACTATGGCTACACCTTC. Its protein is CASSLAPNYGYTF.

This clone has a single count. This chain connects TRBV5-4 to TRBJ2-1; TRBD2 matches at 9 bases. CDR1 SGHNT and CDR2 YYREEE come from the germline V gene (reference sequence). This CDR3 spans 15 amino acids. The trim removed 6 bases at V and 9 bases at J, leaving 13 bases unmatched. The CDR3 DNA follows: TGTGCCAGCACCTCCGGGACTAGCAACACTGGTGAGCAGTTCTTC. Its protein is CASTSGTSNTGEQFF.

The CDR3 sequence is CASAGVLAKNIQYF. Written as DNA, the CDR3 is TGTGCCAGTGCAGGGGTTCTAGCCAAAAACATTCAGTACTTC. The chain has TRBV19 and TRBJ2-4; the D gene is possibly TRBD1 (6 bases). This CDR3 is built from 14 residues. V shed 8 bases and J shed 0 bases, with 11 bases lying between them. CDR1 LNHDA and CDR2 SQIVND come from the germline V gene (reference sequence).

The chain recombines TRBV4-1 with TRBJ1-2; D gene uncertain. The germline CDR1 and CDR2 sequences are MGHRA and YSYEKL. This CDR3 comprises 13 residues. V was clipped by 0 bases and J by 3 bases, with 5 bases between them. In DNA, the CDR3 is TGCGCCAGCAGCCAAGAACGAGACTATGGCTACACCTTC. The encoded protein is CASSQERDYGYTF.

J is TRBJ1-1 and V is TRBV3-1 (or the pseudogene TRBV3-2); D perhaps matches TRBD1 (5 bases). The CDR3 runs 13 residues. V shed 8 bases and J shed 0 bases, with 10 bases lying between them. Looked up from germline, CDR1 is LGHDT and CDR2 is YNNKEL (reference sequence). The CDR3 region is CASGGHLNTEAFF. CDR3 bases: TGTGCCAGCGGTGGACACCTGAACACTGAAGCTTTCTTT.

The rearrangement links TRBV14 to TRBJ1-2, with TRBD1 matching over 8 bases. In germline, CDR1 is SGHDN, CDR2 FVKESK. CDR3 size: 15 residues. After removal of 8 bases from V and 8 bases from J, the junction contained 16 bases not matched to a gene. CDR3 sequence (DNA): TGTGCCAGCGGACAGGGTCTTCCCCCCGTTGGAGGCTACACCTTC. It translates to CASGQGLPPVGGYTF.

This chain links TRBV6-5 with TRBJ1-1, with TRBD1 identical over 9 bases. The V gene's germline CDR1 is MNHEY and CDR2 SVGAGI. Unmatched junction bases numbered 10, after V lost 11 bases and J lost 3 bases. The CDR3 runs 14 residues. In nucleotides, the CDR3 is TGTGCCCTAGGGGGGGGACAGGGATACACTGAAGCTTTCTTT. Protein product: CALGGGQGYTEAFF.

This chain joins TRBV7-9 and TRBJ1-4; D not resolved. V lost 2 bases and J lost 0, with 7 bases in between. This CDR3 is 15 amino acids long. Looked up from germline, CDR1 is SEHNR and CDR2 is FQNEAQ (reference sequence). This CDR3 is CASSLSPATNEKLFF. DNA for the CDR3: TGTGCCAGCAGCTTATCCCCAGCAACTAATGAAAAACTGTTTTTT.